Below, 28 T cell receptor beta chains from the same sample are listed, as sequenced in a study of regulatory T cells in long-lasting Graves disease. TCR beta libraries were built with iRepertoire HTBI primers and Arm-PCR of CDR3 regions. One entry per CDR3 protein results from TCRdb running MiXCR on the multiplex PCR reads. The sample has some 450,000 distinct CDR3 sequences, less than 25% seen once; the top ten hold about a quarter. The time point: persistent/refractory GD, antithyroid drugs over 5 years with positive TRAb. TCR sequences were obtained from RNA taken from PBMCs. The sequencing here drew on peripheral blood mononuclear cells (PBMCs), taken when the disease was refractory, from a patient treated with antithyroid drugs. The receptor set was obtained from a female donor with Graves disease.

This clonotype was observed at least ten times. V is TRBV2 and J is TRBJ2-2; unclear D gene. V was pared by 4 bases and J by 1 base, with 16 bases between. This CDR3 is built from 17 residues. CDR1 is SNHLY and CDR2 is FYNNEI in the germline V gene. In DNA form, the CDR3 reads TGTGCCAGCAGTGGGTATGGGGTACGCGAGAACACCGGGGAGCTGTTTTTT. Translation gives CASSGYGVRENTGELFF.

This clonotype was counted ten times or more. The chain has TRBV18 and TRBJ1-1; D ambiguous. V lost 2 bases and J lost 5, with 6 bases in between. This CDR3 comprises 12 residues. Germline CDR1 reads KGHSH; CDR2 reads LQKENI. The chain's CDR3 is CASSPSPTEAFF. CDR3 DNA: TGTGCCAGCTCACCATCGCCGACTGAAGCTTTCTTT.

The CDR3 DNA reads as TGTGCCAGCAGCTTGGAAGGGTTGGGAGGAGGGGGTGAGCAGTTCTTC. Translating it yields CASSLEGLGGGGEQFF. This chain joins TRBV5-6 and TRBJ2-1; either TRBD1 or TRBD2 may supply D (6 bases each). This CDR3 is 16 amino acids long. The germline CDR1 and CDR2 sequences are SGHDT and YYEEEE. The ends were cut back, 0 bases at V and 9 bases at J, with 19 bases in the middle.

The chain links TRBV5-5 to TRBJ2-7; possibly TRBD1 for D (7 bases). V was clipped by 3 bases and J by 3 bases, with 13 bases between them. The CDR3 has 14 residues. The germline V gene encodes CDR1 SGHKS and CDR2 YYEKEE (reference sequence). In nucleotides, the CDR3 is TGTGCCAGCAGCTGGAGGGACAGCCACTACGAGCAGTACTTC. Amino acid sequence: CASSWRDSHYEQYF.

At least ten counts were recorded for this clonotype. V and J are TRBV7-2 and TRBJ2-7; 7 nucleotides align to TRBD2. With 5 bases clipped from V and 1 base from J, the junction kept 5 bases outside the gene matches. This CDR3 has 14 residues. Germline V lookup: CDR1 SGHTA, CDR2 FQGNSA. The CDR3 DNA is TGTGCCAGCAGCCGATATAGCGGGTCCTACGAGCAGTACTTC. This translates into CASSRYSGSYEQYF. The complete variable domain, with remaining parts taken from reference TRBV7-2 and TRBJ2-7, reads GAGVSQSPSNKVTEKGKDVELRCDPISGHTALYWYRQSLGQGLEFLIYFQGNSAPDKSGLPSDRFSAERTGGSVSTLTIQRTQQEDSAVYLCASSRYSGSYEQYFGPGTRLTVT.

This clonotype was counted between two and nine times. This chain joins TRBV7-2 and TRBJ1-1; D remains unclear. The CDR3 totals 13 residues. CDR1 and CDR2 (germline): SGHTA, FQGNSA. The germline V and J ends were trimmed by 5 bases and 8 bases, with 15 bases remaining between them. DNA of the CDR3: TGTGCCAGCAGCCCTCATCAGGCGGGAGAAGCTTTCTTT. Protein: CASSPHQAGEAFF.

In its sample, this clonotype was seen a few times. This chain joins TRBV7-2 and TRBJ2-7; D is perhaps TRBD1 (5 bases). CDR1 is SGHTA and CDR2 is FQGNSA in the germline V gene. V lost 2 bases and J 1 base, leaving 12 bases between the germline ends. The CDR3 length is 15 residues. The DNA for the CDR3 is TGTGCCAGCAGCTTATTCACAGGCGTTTCCTACGAGCAGTACTTC. This gives the protein CASSLFTGVSYEQYF.

The chain recombines TRBV28 with TRBJ2-5, with a possible D match to TRBD2 (6 bases). Looked up from germline, CDR1 is MDHEN and CDR2 is SYDVKM. This CDR3 comprises 15 residues. V shed 2 bases and J shed 5 bases, with 15 bases lying between them. CDR3 loop: CASSLGGPRRETQYF. The DNA for the CDR3 is TGTGCCAGCAGTTTAGGAGGGCCCAGGAGGGAGACCCAGTACTTC.

The chain employs TRBV7-2 and TRBJ2-7; the match to TRBD2 covers 7 bases. The CDR3 extends over 15 amino acids. The J segment lost 2 bases and the V segment lost 1 base, leaving 5 bases of the junction unmatched. Germline CDR1 reads SGHTA; CDR2 reads FQGNSA. The CDR3 loop reads CASSLEAGVPYEQYF. The CDR3 region has the DNA TGTGCCAGCAGCTTAGAGGCGGGAGTTCCCTACGAGCAGTACTTC.

This clonotype was observed a few times. V gene TRBV20-1 combines with J gene TRBJ1-5; D call uncertain. The CDR3 spans 13 residues. Deletions cut 3 bases from V and 5 bases from J, with 11 bases between. CDR1 is DFQATT and CDR2 is SNEGSKA in the germline V gene (reference sequence). In DNA form, the CDR3 reads TGCAGTGCTAGGGCGAAATCACATCAGCCCCAGCATTTT. This sequence encodes CSARAKSHQPQHF.

This clonotype was picked up many times. The chain couples TRBV7-9 to TRBJ2-7; D possibly corresponds to TRBD1 (5 bases). The CDR3 sequence is 14 residues long. The germline V and J ends were trimmed by 3 bases and 0 bases, with 9 bases remaining between them. Germline V CDR1 and CDR2: SEHNR, FQNEAQ (reference sequence). CDR3 nucleotides: TGTGCCAGCAGCTTTACAGGAAACTCCTACGAGCAGTACTTC. It encodes CASSFTGNSYEQYF. Supplemented by reference TRBV7-9 and TRBJ2-7, the full variable domain reads DTGVSQNPRHKITKRGQNVTFRCDPISEHNRLYWYRQTLGQGPEFLTYFQNEAQLEKSRLLSDRFSAERPKGSFSTLEIQRTEQGDSAMYLCASSFTGNSYEQYFGPGTRLTVT.

This sequence joins TRBV10-3 and TRBJ2-5; 14 bases agree with TRBD2. CDR3 length: 16 amino acids. The germline V gene has CDR1 ENHRY and CDR2 SYGVKD. The junction had 8 bases not matched to a gene; V was cut back by 6 bases and J by 5 bases. This CDR3 reads CAISGTSGSLGETQYF. The DNA of the CDR3 is TGTGCCATCAGCGGGACTAGCGGGAGCCTGGGCGAGACCCAGTACTTC.

The chain combines TRBV19 with TRBJ2-7; 9 bases align to TRBD2. V was clipped by 3 bases and J by 0 bases; unmatched bases: 3. Germline loops: CDR1 LNHDA, CDR2 SQIVND (reference sequence). The CDR3 covers 15 residues. The CDR3 loop reads CASSMTSGSSYEQYF. The CDR3, as DNA: TGTGCCAGTAGTATGACTAGCGGCTCCTCCTACGAGCAGTACTTC. Based on the CDR3 plus reference TRBV19 and TRBJ2-7, the full variable domain is DGGITQSPKYLFRKEGQNVTLSCEQNLNHDAMYWYRQDPGQGLRLIYYSQIVNDFQKGDIAEGYSVSREKKESFPLTVTSAQKNPTAFYLCASSMTSGSSYEQYFGPGTRLTVT.

Only a few counts were recorded for this clonotype. The CDR3 spells CATKPGLTWEKLFF. CDR3 nucleotides: TGTGCCACTAAACCCGGGCTTACGTGGGAAAAACTGTTTTTT. The chain recombines TRBV10-3 with TRBJ1-4; D gene unclear. The germline V and J ends were trimmed by 10 bases and 8 bases, with 20 bases remaining between them. The CDR3 is made up of 14 amino acids. CDR1 and CDR2 (germline): ENHRY, SYGVKD.

This clonotype was found a few times. This chain joins TRBV5-1 and TRBJ2-7; TRBD2 agrees at 8 bases. The trim removed 5 bases at V and 2 bases at J, leaving 9 bases unmatched. Germline V lookup: CDR1 SGHRS, CDR2 YFSETQ. This CDR3 is 15 amino acids long. CDR3 amino acids: CASRGYTGGPYEQYF. CDR3 bases: TGCGCCAGCAGAGGGTATACGGGAGGGCCCTACGAGCAGTACTTC.

This clonotype was found many times. The rearrangement joins TRBV6-1 to TRBJ2-7; TRBD2 matches at 11 bases. This CDR3 spans 17 amino acids. Germline V gene sequence: CDR1 MNHNS, CDR2 SASEGT. After removal of 3 bases from V and 6 bases from J, the junction contained 13 bases not matched to a gene. DNA for the CDR3: TGTGCCAGCAGTGACAGAGCTACCGGGACTAGCGGCCTCGAGCAGTACTTC. As protein: CASSDRATGTSGLEQYF.

Of note for this clonotype: Just one base apart from a much larger clone, this may be a read error. The chain uses TRBV2 and TRBJ1-5; no definite D call. The CDR3 totals 14 residues. Germline-derived CDR1 and CDR2 are SNHLY and FYNNEI. The CDR3 is CASSDRPSNRPQHF. The CDR3 nucleotides are TGTGCCAGCAGTGACAGGCCTAGCAATCGGCCCCAGCATTTT.

The rearrangement links TRBV30 to TRBJ1-5; D unclear. This CDR3 has 12 residues. Trimming shortened V by 3 bases and J by 2 bases, and 5 bases separated the two germline ends. From germline, CDR1 is GTSNPN and CDR2 SVGIG (reference sequence). The CDR3 DNA follows: TGTGCCTGGAGCCCCGGCAATCAGCCCCAGCATTTT. Amino acid sequence: CAWSPGNQPQHF.

This clonotype showed up just a few times. The chain is built from TRBV7-6 and TRBJ2-7, with TRBD1 as a possible D gene (5 bases). Germline CDR1 SGHVS, CDR2 FNYEAQ. CDR3 length: 13 residues. Trimming shortened V by 5 bases and J by 7 bases, and 15 bases separated the two germline ends. CDR3 DNA sequence: TGTGCCAGCAGCCTCGTGACAGACGGAGAGCAGTACTTC. Amino acid sequence: CASSLVTDGEQYF.

This clonotype was recorded at least ten times. This chain links TRBV29-1 with TRBJ2-7, with 7 nucleotides matching TRBD2. V lost 4 bases to trimming and J lost 3 bases; unmatched junction nucleotides: 3. The CDR3 length is 12 residues. Germline CDR1 is SQVTM and CDR2 is ANQGSEA. The CDR3 nucleotides read TGCAGCGTTGCCGGGACTAACTACGAGCAGTACTTC. Amino acids: CSVAGTNYEQYF.

Only a few counts were recorded for this clonotype. The chain recombines TRBV20-1 with TRBJ2-4; D remains ambiguous. Germline CDR1 is DFQATT and CDR2 is SNEGSKA (reference sequence). Deletions cut 3 bases from V and 0 bases from J, with 12 bases between. The CDR3 contains 15 residues. CDR3 in DNA: TGCAGTGCTAGCGAAAGGCTACTAGCCAAAAACATTCAGTACTTC. It is translated as CSASERLLAKNIQYF.

The chain combines TRBV6-1 with TRBJ1-1; a weak D match, TRBD1 (5 bases). V was shortened by 7 bases and J by 4 bases, with 16 bases between the two germline ends. Germline assignment: CDR1 MNHNS and CDR2 SASEGT. This CDR3 comprises 14 residues. Here the CDR3 reads CASNPNQGFTEAFF. The DNA of the CDR3 is TGTGCCAGCAACCCGAACCAGGGTTTCACTGAAGCTTTCTTT.

This clonotype appeared a few times. The V gene is TRBV5-1, the J gene TRBJ2-7; TRBD1 agrees at 7 bases. Germline CDR1 SGHRS, CDR2 YFSETQ. V trimming: 3 bases; J trimming: 0 bases; junction bases outside the gene matches: 9. The CDR3 consists of 16 residues. The CDR3: CASSSKTGASSYEQYF. As DNA, the CDR3 is TGCGCCAGCAGCTCCAAAACAGGGGCTAGCTCCTACGAGCAGTACTTC.

In this sample, this clonotype turned up a few times. One end of the junction is discordant with germline, which a read error may explain. The chain couples TRBV12-3 or TRBV12-4 to TRBJ2-5; the match to TRBD1 covers 8 bases. The CDR3 has 14 amino acids. The CDR3 sequence: CATSDPTGAETQYF. The DNA for the CDR3 is TGTGCCACCAGTGACCCGACAGGGGCAGAGACCCAGTACTTC.

This clonotype was observed many times. This rearrangement joins TRBV30 to TRBJ2-5, with a tentative D call TRBD2 (5 bases). V was cut by 3 bases and J by 10 bases, with 12 bases left in between. Germline CDR1 GTSNPN, CDR2 SVGIG (reference sequence). This CDR3 contains 11 residues. The CDR3 DNA reads as TGTGCCTGGAGGACCGGACTCCACCAGTACTTC. This encodes CAWRTGLHQYF.

The chain couples TRBV19 to TRBJ1-1; 8 nucleotides match TRBD1. The V gene end was trimmed by 3 bases and the J gene end by 1 base; junction bases not matched to a gene: 10. This CDR3 contains 17 residues. Germline loops: CDR1 LNHDA, CDR2 SQIVND (reference sequence). CDR3 bases: TGTGCCAGTAGTATGCAAGCCGAACAGGGGGGGAACACTGAAGCTTTCTTT. Translated, it gives CASSMQAEQGGNTEAFF.

This clonotype was observed many times. This chain joins TRBV20-1 and TRBJ2-6; unclear D gene. V lost 3 bases, J lost 2 bases, and 2 bases lay in between. Germline V gene lookup returns CDR1 DFQATT and CDR2 SNEGSKA (reference sequence). The CDR3 contains 12 residues. CDR3 sequence (DNA): TGCAGTGCTAGTCCTGGGGCCAACGTCCTGACTTTC. Residues: CSASPGANVLTF.

The gene calls are TRBV28 and TRBJ2-7; 8 nucleotides align to TRBD2. The V segment lost 7 bases and the J segment 7 bases; nucleotides outside the gene matches: 12. From germline, CDR1 is MDHEN and CDR2 SYDVKM. The CDR3 covers 14 residues. CDR3 nucleotide sequence: TGTGCCAGCACCTCAGAGCGGGAGTTAAGGGAGCAGTACTTC. Amino acid sequence: CASTSERELREQYF.